A single sample is the source of the 24 T cell receptor beta chains below, sequenced in a study of cytomegalovirus exposure and HLA in healthy donors (dated by TCRdb to between 2016 and 2019). Receptor amplification or capture employed the immunoSEQ multiplex PCR assay. For the multiplex PCR, a mixture combining 60 forward primers for TCR Vbeta segments and 13 reverse primers for TCR Jbeta segments was used. TCRdb limited this immuneACCESS table to in-frame rearrangements with V and J called. A share of clones is missing; checked studies link under half to unresolved V genes, and the rest is unexplained. Here the sample has over 130,000 clones; 70% to 85% occur a single time. Clones ranked in the top ten supply 1.5% to 2% of the sample. The material sequenced was PBMCs. These receptors originate from a man aged 35-49 years in good health and CMV-seronegative.

The chain joins TRBV28 to TRBJ2-7; D perhaps matches TRBD2 (6 bases). V lost 5 bases and J 3 bases, leaving 17 bases between the germline ends. This CDR3 has 15 residues. Germline V CDR1 and CDR2: MDHEN, SYDVKM. CDR3 nucleotide sequence: TGTGCCAGCAGTCTTCGGGACCCCGGGAGCTACGAGCAGTACTTC. Its protein product is CASSLRDPGSYEQYF.

The J gene is TRBJ2-2, the V gene TRBV5-1; TRBD1 matches 9 bases. This CDR3 is 16 amino acids long. Germline lookup yields CDR1 SGHRS and CDR2 YFSETQ. The V gene end was trimmed by 3 bases and the J gene end by 4 bases; junction bases not matched to a gene: 7. In DNA form, the CDR3 reads TGCGCCAGCAGCTGGTCATGGGACAGGGTCACCGGGGAGCTGTTTTTT. Its protein is CASSWSWDRVTGELFF.

This sequence joins TRBV7-8 and TRBJ2-5; D not resolved. The J call is doubtful: the DNA matches TRBJ2-7 better. The CDR3 totals 16 residues. Germline loops: CDR1 SGHVS, CDR2 FQNEAQ. The CDR3 nucleotides read TGTGCCAGCAGCTTAGATTGGTTGCAGGTCGGTTACGAGCAGTACTTC. The encoded protein is CASSLDWLQVGYEQYF.

The DNA of the CDR3 is TGTGCCAGCAGCTCGGGGGGGACAGGGAAAACCTACGAGCAGTACTTC. It is translated as CASSSGGTGKTYEQYF. V usage is TRBV7-9 and J usage is TRBJ2-7; D may be TRBD1 (9 bases). CDR3 length: 16 amino acids. V lost 4 bases to trimming and J lost 2 bases, with 18 bases between them. Germline V gene lookup returns CDR1 SEHNR and CDR2 FQNEAQ (reference sequence).

This clone was recorded a few times. V usage is TRBV7-2 and J usage is TRBJ2-3; 7 bases map to TRBD1. From germline, CDR1 is SGHTA and CDR2 FQGNSA. V lost 3 bases and J lost 2; bases outside the gene matches: 11. The CDR3 consists of 17 residues. This CDR3 is CASSFGQALGNTDTQYF. The CDR3 DNA is TGTGCCAGCAGCTTTGGACAGGCCCTAGGGAACACAGATACGCAGTATTTT.

This chain uses TRBV9 with TRBJ2-5; D is perhaps TRBD1 (5 bases). V shed 0 bases and J shed 2 bases, with 14 bases lying between them. This CDR3 spans 16 amino acids. CDR1 SGDLS and CDR2 YYNGEE come from the germline V gene. The CDR3 region is CASSVALGQVQETQYF. CDR3 bases: TGTGCCAGCAGCGTAGCCCTGGGGCAGGTGCAAGAGACCCAGTACTTC.

The V and J genes are TRBV5-6 and TRBJ1-1; a possible D gene is TRBD1 (5 bases). Per germline, CDR1 SGHDT and CDR2 YYEEEE. V lost 1 base and J lost 5, with 9 bases in between. The CDR3 length is 13 residues. The CDR3 loop is CASSLLRGTEAFF. The CDR3 nucleotides read TGTGCCAGCAGCTTGTTAAGGGGAACTGAAGCTTTCTTT. Variable domain in full (rest from reference TRBV5-6 and TRBJ1-1): DAGVTQSPTHLIKTRGQQVTLRCSPKSGHDTVSWYQQALGQGPQFIFQYYEEEERQRGNFPDRFSGHQFPNYSSELNVNALLLGDSALYLCASSLLRGTEAFFGQGTRLTVV.

This rearrangement joins TRBV5-1 to TRBJ2-1; perhaps TRBD2 as D (6 bases). The CDR3 is 14 amino acids. The V end lost 0 bases, the J end lost 8 bases, and 12 bases lay between the germline ends. CDR1 and CDR2 from the germline V gene are SGHRS and YFSETQ. The DNA for the CDR3 is TGCGCCAGCAGCTTGGAAGGAGGGATCGATGAGCAGTTCTTC. It specifies CASSLEGGIDEQFF.

V and J are TRBV7-9 and TRBJ2-3, with TRBD2 matching over 10 bases. Trimming at V came to 2 bases and at J to 2 bases, leaving 1 base not matched to a gene. CDR1 is SEHNR and CDR2 is FQNEAQ in the germline V gene (reference sequence). The CDR3 covers 15 residues. The CDR3 DNA reads as TGTGCCAGCAGCTTAAGCGGGGGGGACACAGATACGCAGTATTTT. It encodes CASSLSGGDTDTQYF.

This clone was observed a single time. The chain couples TRBV19 to TRBJ2-6; D may be TRBD2 (6 bases). Trimming took 11 bases from V and 0 from J, leaving 14 bases between them. The CDR3 has 15 residues. Germline CDR1 is LNHDA and CDR2 is SQIVND (reference sequence). CDR3 loop: CASFGGLSGANVLTF. The DNA for the CDR3 is TGTGCCTCTTTCGGGGGTCTCTCTGGGGCCAACGTCCTGACTTTC. Variable domain in full (rest from reference TRBV19 and TRBJ2-6): DGGITQSPKYLFRKEGQNVTLSCEQNLNHDAMYWYRQDPGQGLRLIYYSQIVNDFQKGDIAEGYSVSREKKESFPLTVTSAQKNPTAFYLCASFGGLSGANVLTFGAGSRLTVL.

This rearrangement joins TRBV5-1 to TRBJ2-5, with 7 nucleotides matching TRBD2. The CDR3 spans 13 residues. Trimming cost V 2 bases and J 3 bases; bases outside gene matches: 1. Germline-derived CDR1 and CDR2 are SGHRS and YFSETQ. This CDR3 reads CASSLSGEETQYF. In DNA, the CDR3 is TGCGCCAGCAGCTTAAGCGGGGAAGAGACCCAGTACTTC. Drawing the rest from reference TRBV5-1 and TRBJ2-5, the complete variable domain is KAGVTQTPRYLIKTRGQQVTLSCSPISGHRSVSWYQQTPGQGLQFLFEYFSETQRNKGNFPGRFSGRQFSNSRSEMNVSTLELGDSALYLCASSLSGEETQYFGPGTRLLVL.

The chain is built from TRBV19 and TRBJ1-3, with 7 bases fitting TRBD1. Looked up from germline, CDR1 is LNHDA and CDR2 is SQIVND (reference sequence). CDR3 length equals 16 residues. J lost 0 bases, V lost 8 bases, and 10 bases had no gene match. CDR3 sequence: CASWAGGFVSGNTIYF. The CDR3 DNA reads as TGTGCCAGTTGGGCAGGGGGGTTCGTCTCTGGAAACACCATATATTTT.

This sequence joins TRBV5-1 and TRBJ2-6, with a tentative D call TRBD1 (6 bases). The CDR3 sequence is 21 residues long. Trimming shortened V by 1 base and J by 1 base, and 24 bases separated the two germline ends. CDR1 is SGHRS, CDR2 YFSETQ, per germline. CDR3 sequence (DNA): TGCGCCAGCAGCTTGAATGGGGGCGTGGACCCTAGGGAGTCTGGGGCCAACGTCCTGACTTTC. Amino acids: CASSLNGGVDPRESGANVLTF.

This clone was seen only once. The CDR3 protein is CASSLLRTGNSNQPQHF. The CDR3 DNA follows: TGTGCCAGCAGCTTACTGCGGACGGGAAATAGCAATCAGCCCCAGCATTTT. The rearrangement uses TRBV7-2 and TRBJ1-5; D is undetermined. The germline V and J ends were trimmed by 2 bases and 0 bases, with 14 bases remaining between them. Germline CDR1 and CDR2: SGHTA and FQGNSA. CDR3 length equals 17 residues.

Notes on this clone: A read error may be the cause here, since a much bigger clone is one base away. This chain uses TRBV5-1 with TRBJ1-4, with TRBD1 matching over 7 bases. There are 16 residues in the CDR3. In germline, CDR1 is SGHRS, CDR2 YFSETQ. The ends lost 4 bases at V and 8 bases at J; junction bases unmatched: 14. As DNA, the CDR3 is TGCGCCAGCAGCCCCGGCCCCGGGACAGAGAGGGAAAAACTGTTTTTT. It yields the protein CASSPGPGTEREKLFF.

The genes are TRBV13 and TRBJ2-1; 14 positions agree with TRBD2. This CDR3 comprises 16 residues. Trimming cost V 2 bases and J 5 bases; bases outside gene matches: 2. Germline assignment: CDR1 PRHDT and CDR2 FYEKMQ (reference sequence). As DNA, the CDR3 is TGTGCCAGCAGCTTATTGGGACTAGCGGGGGACAATGAGCAGTTCTTC. This sequence encodes CASSLLGLAGDNEQFF.

The J gene is TRBJ1-2, the V gene TRBV10-3; weak D call: TRBD1 (6 bases). CDR1 is ENHRY and CDR2 is SYGVKD in the germline V gene. The CDR3 spans 13 residues. The germline V and J ends were trimmed by 9 bases and 6 bases, with 17 bases remaining between them. The CDR3 region is CAILRAGADGYTF. CDR3 nucleotide sequence: TGTGCCATTTTGAGAGCAGGGGCGGATGGCTACACCTTC.

This sequence joins TRBV5-1 and TRBJ2-7, with 12 bases aligning to TRBD2. Per the germline V gene, CDR1 is SGHRS and CDR2 is YFSETQ. CDR3 length equals 15 residues. The V gene end was trimmed by 3 bases and the J gene end by 1 base; junction bases not matched to a gene: 2. The CDR3 region is CASSWTSGASYEQYF. CDR3 bases: TGCGCCAGCAGCTGGACTAGCGGGGCTTCCTACGAGCAGTACTTC.

This rearrangement joins TRBV2 to TRBJ2-5; 10 nucleotides line up with TRBD1. Unmatched junction bases numbered 12, after V lost 1 base and J lost 10 bases. This CDR3 has 16 residues. Looked up from germline, CDR1 is SNHLY and CDR2 is FYNNEI. CDR3 in amino acids: CASSEDPGQGDRDQYF. The CDR3 nucleotides are TGTGCCAGCAGTGAAGATCCCGGACAGGGGGATAGGGACCAGTACTTC.

This clone was detected only a few times. This rearrangement joins TRBV5-4 to TRBJ1-1; tentatively, D is TRBD1 (5 bases). This CDR3 has 11 amino acids. Trimming shortened V by 2 bases and J by 8 bases, and 7 bases separated the two germline ends. From germline, CDR1 is SGHNT and CDR2 YYREEE (reference sequence). CDR3 in DNA: TGTGCCAGCAGCTTTAGACAGGAAGCTTTCTTT. It specifies CASSFRQEAFF.

This clone was counted a single time. The chain recombines TRBV27 with TRBJ1-6; D ambiguous. The germline V gene encodes CDR1 MNHEY and CDR2 SMNVEV (reference sequence). CDR3 length: 16 amino acids. V dropped 3 bases and J dropped 10 bases, with 19 bases sitting between them. The CDR3 bases are TGTGCCAGCAGTTTCACCCCCGGGGTAGTGGGGTCACCCCTCCACTTT. This sequence encodes CASSFTPGVVGSPLHF.

The CDR3 loop is CASSYRQGLETQYF. In nucleotides, the CDR3 is TGTGCCAGCAGTTATAGGCAGGGACTAGAGACCCAGTACTTC. The chain carries TRBV28 and TRBJ2-5, with TRBD2 as a possible D gene (6 bases). CDR1 MDHEN and CDR2 SYDVKM come from the germline V gene. Trimming pared 4 bases from V and 4 bases from J, leaving 13 bases between. This CDR3 spans 14 amino acids.

On this clone itself: Its ends do not fully match the called genes, so a read error is possible. This chain joins TRBV7-9 and TRBJ1-5, with D hard to call. Germline V gene lookup returns CDR1 SEHNR and CDR2 FQNEAQ (reference sequence). The length of the CDR3 is 12 residues. CDR3 DNA: TGTTCCAGCAGCTCCCACAATCAGCCCCAGCATTTT. It specifies CSSSSHNQPQHF.

This chain joins TRBV4-1 and TRBJ2-7; maybe TRBD2 (5 bases). This CDR3 is 17 amino acids long. Germline V CDR1 and CDR2: MGHRA, YSYEKL. V gave up 3 bases and J gave up 5 bases, with 23 bases separating them. The CDR3 coding sequence is TGCGCCAGCAGCCAGGGCGGAGATCGGTACCGGGATGACGAGCAGTACTTC. Residues: CASSQGGDRYRDDEQYF.